This T cell receptor (beta chain) was sequenced for a study of blood T cells in healthy people across ages. Comments on this clonotype: What it binds is unknown.

The study, taken as a whole, reports: The diversity estimates, figures obtained from one million T cells, were considered underestimates.

The second PCR ran about 6 to 12 cycles with a sample-barcoded 5' primer and J-beta primers. In TCRdb, the 5' RACE reads were re-called with MiXCR into one record per CDR3 protein. Seen here are about 830,000 distinct CDR3 sequences, 60% to 80% observed once, and the top ten hold about 30%. The authors isolated at least 6.5 million PBMCs per sample. CDR1 and CDR2 (germline): SQVTM, ANQGSEA. V was clipped by 2 bases and J by 6 bases; unmatched bases: 7. The CDR3 is made up of 15 amino acids. The TCR comes from a young man in good health. Specimen: blood. The V and J genes are TRBV29-1 and TRBJ2-3; 11 bases line up with TRBD2. CDR3 protein: CSVEIAGGPGDTQYF. CDR3 nucleotides: TGCAGCGTTGAAATAGCGGGGGGGCCAGGGGATACGCAGTATTTT.